This is a list of T cell receptor beta chains from one sample in a study of blood T cell repertoires in COVID-19. Sequencing used immunoSEQ multiplex PCR; TCRdb keeps in-frame clones, though not all of them. The table includes roughly 180,000 clones, approximately 80% detected once. Sequenced material: PBMCs or T cells enriched from blood (not recorded which). Source of these receptors: a man aged 60 to 75 who had been exposed to COVID-19. The CDR3 runs from the conserved cysteine through the conserved F or W. Each record gives: J gene, D gene, clone size, V gene, CDR3 DNA, CDR3 protein. The D gene is left open where the match is weak. Where a row states a size, it is once, few, many or the class of an expanded clone; other rows omit it.

TRBJ2-5 | TRBD2 | NA | TRBV5-1 | TGCGCCAGCAGCTTGCGGACTAGCGGGCAAGAGACCCAGTACTTC | CASSLRTSGQETQYF
TRBJ2-7 | NA | once | TRBV7-3 | TGTGCCAGCAGCCGGACTGGGTCGGGGGAGCAGTACTTC | CASSRTGSGEQYF
TRBJ2-7 | NA | NA | TRBV2 | TGTGCCAGCAGTGAAGCCTCGGGTGGGGAGCAGTACTTC | CASSEASGGEQYF
TRBJ1-6 | NA | once | TRBV10-3 | TGTGCCATCACGGAGAGCTCCTATAATTCACCCCTCCACTTT | CAITESSYNSPLHF
TRBJ2-7 | TRBD1 | NA | TRBV6-5 | TGTGCCAGCAGTAGGGCCGGACAGGGTCAATACGAGCAGTACTTC | CASSRAGQGQYEQYF
TRBJ2-7 | NA | NA | TRBV3-1/TRBV3-2 | TGTGCCAGCAGCCCTCGAGGGTACGAGCAGTACTTC | CASSPRGYEQYF
TRBJ2-4 | NA | once | TRBV15 | TGTGCCACCAGCAGAGCGGGGAACATTCAGTACTTC | CATSRAGNIQYF
TRBJ2-3 | NA | NA | TRBV28 | TGTGCCAGCAAAGACCGACAGGGGACTAGCCCACACCCAGATACGCAGTATTTT | CASKDRQGTSPHPDTQYF
TRBJ1-2 | NA | NA | TRBV30 | TGTGCCTGGAGTGTACAAGCAGGGAGGAGGAGCCCCGGCTACACCTTC | CAWSVQAGRRSPGYTF
TRBJ1-4 | NA | NA | TRBV5-1 | TGCGCCAGCAGCCCGGTTACTAATGAAAAACTGTTTTTT | CASSPVTNEKLFF
TRBJ2-3 | NA | NA | TRBV19 | TGTGCCAGTAGTGTGGACTTTAGCACAGATACGCAGTATTTT | CASSVDFSTDTQYF
TRBJ2-7 | NA | few | TRBV7-9 | TGTGCCAGCGGCCCTGGTGCAAAGTACGAGCAGTACTTC | CASGPGAKYEQYF
TRBJ2-5 | TRBD1 | few | TRBV28 | TGTGCCACTACAGGGGACCAAGAGACCCAGTACTTC | CATTGDQETQYF
TRBJ2-5 | TRBD2 | NA | TRBV7-9 | TGTGCCAGCAGCTTCCCACGCCGACTAGCGGCCCAAGAGACCCAGTACTTC | CASSFPRRLAAQETQYF
TRBJ1-5 | NA | few | TRBV5-1 | TGCGCCAGCAGCTCCACAGGGTCAGGGCAGCCCCAGCATTTT | CASSSTGSGQPQHF
TRBJ2-3 | NA | NA | TRBV6-5 | TGTGCCAGCAGTTACTTGGGGACATTAGACACAGATACGCAGTATTTT | CASSYLGTLDTDTQYF
TRBJ2-1 | NA | NA | TRBV24-1 | TGTGCCACCAGTGCGGTTATCGTTCCCTACAATGAGCAGTTCTTC | CATSAVIVPYNEQFF
TRBJ1-1 | NA | NA | TRBV12-3/TRBV12-4 | TGTGCCAGCAGTTTCCTCTATAACACTGAAGCTTTCTTT | CASSFLYNTEAFF
TRBJ2-3 | TRBD2 | NA | TRBV20-1 | TGCAGTGCTAGTATACTAGCGGGCAACACAGATACGCAGTATTTT | CSASILAGNTDTQYF
TRBJ1-2 | TRBD1 | NA | TRBV27 | TGTGCCAGCAGTTTCTCCTCACTCACAGGGGAGTCTGGCTACACCTTC | CASSFSSLTGESGYTF
TRBJ2-3 | TRBD1 | NA | TRBV15 | TGTGCCACCAGCACCCGACAGGGGTTCACAGATACGCAGTATTTT | CATSTRQGFTDTQYF
TRBJ1-2 | NA | NA | TRBV12-3/TRBV12-4 | TGTGCCAGCAGTGGCCCTAACTATGGCTACACCTTC | CASSGPNYGYTF
TRBJ2-1 | NA | NA | TRBV21-1 | TGTGCCAGCCAGCTAAGTTTTAGGCGAGGGTACAATGAGCAGTTCTTC | CASQLSFRRGYNEQFF
TRBJ2-4 | NA | NA | TRBV11-2 | TGTGCCAGCAGCTATACAGGGTTAGCCAAAAACATTCAGTACTTC | CASSYTGLAKNIQYF
TRBJ2-3 | NA | NA | TRBV5-8 | TGTGCCAGCAGCTTAGGGCAGGGGAGTACAGATACGCAGTATTTT | CASSLGQGSTDTQYF
TRBJ2-5 | TRBD2 | few | TRBV27 | TGTGCCAGCAGTCGGGGGGGATTATATGAGACCCAGTACTTC | CASSRGGLYETQYF
TRBJ1-1 | TRBD1 | NA | TRBV19 | TGTGCCAGTAGCATACCCCTTTGGGGACAGGGGGGAACTGAAGCTTTCTTT | CASSIPLWGQGGTEAFF
TRBJ2-7 | TRBD1 | once | TRBV10-1 | TGCGCCATCCCACGGTCCCGGGACAGGTTCTACGAGCAGTACTTC | CAIPRSRDRFYEQYF
TRBJ2-3 | NA | NA | TRBV19 | TGTGCCACCATCGTAAAGGGGCGGCTTCCTAGCACAGATACGCAGTATTTT | CATIVKGRLPSTDTQYF
TRBJ2-7 | NA | NA | TRBV11-2 | TGTGCCAGCAGCTTAGTACTAGTTAGGGAGCAGTACTTC | CASSLVLVREQYF
TRBJ1-2 | NA | NA | TRBV6-4 | TGTGCCAGCAGTCTTATCCGGGGCTATGGCTACACCTTC | CASSLIRGYGYTF
TRBJ2-7 | NA | NA | TRBV27 | TGTGCCAGCAGTAAGTTTAGAACCGGGACACCTCTCGGGTTCTACGAGCAGTACTTC | CASSKFRTGTPLGFYEQYF
TRBJ2-5 | TRBD2 | NA | TRBV18 | TGTGCCAGCTCACCCAGGCGGGGGGGCGCATGGGAGACCCAGTACTTC | CASSPRRGGAWETQYF
TRBJ2-3 | TRBD2 | few | TRBV11-3 | TGTGCCAGCAGCTTAGGGGCGGGACTAGTGGGTGAAGATACGCAGTATTTT | CASSLGAGLVGEDTQYF
TRBJ1-5 | NA | few | TRBV19 | TGTGCCAGTACCCCATTGTGGGGGGGCATCACGCCCCAGCATTTT | CASTPLWGGITPQHF
TRBJ1-4 | NA | NA | TRBV7-7 | TGTGCCACCACGTGCGGGGTTGAAAAACTGTTTTTT | CATTCGVEKLFF
TRBJ2-1 | TRBD2 | NA | TRBV7-3 | TGTGCCAGCAGCTTAAGGGGGACTAGCAACAATGAGCAGTTCTTC | CASSLRGTSNNEQFF
TRBJ2-7 | TRBD2 | NA | TRBV2 | TGTGCCAGCATGAAGCGGGAGGCCGACGAGCAGTACTTC | CASMKREADEQYF
TRBJ2-5 | TRBD1 | NA | TRBV28 | TGTGCCAGCAGTCCTCGGACAGGGGAAGAGACCCAGTACTTC | CASSPRTGEETQYF
TRBJ2-2 | TRBD1 | NA | TRBV5-1 | TGCGCCAGCAGCTGGACAGGGGGGAACACCGGGGAGCTGTTTTTT | CASSWTGGNTGELFF
TRBJ1-4 | NA | NA | TRBV18 | TGTGCCAGCTCCTCCGGACAGACAACTAATGAAAAACTGTTTTTT | CASSSGQTTNEKLFF
TRBJ1-2 | TRBD1 | NA | TRBV6-5 | TGTGCCAGCAGTTTCACACAGGGGGCAGGCGGCTACACCTTC | CASSFTQGAGGYTF
TRBJ1-1 | NA | NA | TRBV11-2 | TGTGCCAGCAGCTTAGGGGGGTCGGGGAGGATGAACACTGAAGCTTTCTTT | CASSLGGSGRMNTEAFF
TRBJ1-3 | NA | NA | TRBV27 | TGTGCCAGCAGTTTGCGGGCAGGACTACGCTCTGGAAACACCATATATTTT | CASSLRAGLRSGNTIYF
TRBJ2-1 | TRBD2 | NA | TRBV9 | TGTGCCAGCAGCGTAGACGGCGGGAGCCACAATGAGCAGTTCTTC | CASSVDGGSHNEQFF
TRBJ1-1 | NA | NA | TRBV14 | TGTGCCAGCAGCCAAGACAGGATGAACACTGAAGCTTTCTTT | CASSQDRMNTEAFF
TRBJ2-1 | TRBD1 | NA | TRBV7-2 | TGTGCCAGCAGCTTATCCGGACAGGGCCGCAATGAGCAGTTCTTC | CASSLSGQGRNEQFF
TRBJ2-3 | TRBD2 | NA | TRBV7-8 | TGTGCCAGCAGCTTCTGGACTAGCGGGAGCACAGATACGCAGTATTTT | CASSFWTSGSTDTQYF
TRBJ2-3 | TRBD2 | NA | TRBV30 | TGTGCCTGGAGTAGCGGGATAGGCACAGATACGCAGTATTTT | CAWSSGIGTDTQYF
TRBJ2-1 | TRBD2 | NA | TRBV3-1/TRBV3-2 | TGTGCCAGCAGCCCCCGACTAGCGGGGGGTGTGGGTCCCTACAATGAGCAGTTCTTC | CASSPRLAGGVGPYNEQFF
TRBJ2-7 | NA | NA | TRBV12-3/TRBV12-4 | TGTGCCAGCAGTTTACTGCGGGATGGCGAGCAGTACTTC | CASSLLRDGEQYF
TRBJ2-7 | NA | few | TRBV30 | TGTGCCTGGAGTGGGTCGCCAGGGCAGTACTTC | CAWSGSPGQYF
TRBJ1-2 | NA | NA | TRBV7-8 | TGTGCCAGCAGCTTAGACACCCGTTCGGGCTACACCTTC | CASSLDTRSGYTF
TRBJ2-7 | TRBD1 | NA | TRBV24-1 | TGTGCCACCTCCTCAACGACGGACAGGGTCTACGAGCAGTACTTC | CATSSTTDRVYEQYF
TRBJ1-2 | TRBD1 | NA | TRBV28 | TGTGCCAGCAGTGTGACAGGGGGACTCAATACCTACTATGGCTACACCTTC | CASSVTGGLNTYYGYTF
TRBJ2-2 | NA | NA | TRBV6-1 | TGTGCCAGCAGTGAAGCCCAGCGAGCCACCGGGGAGCTGTTTTTT | CASSEAQRATGELFF
TRBJ2-1 | TRBD2 | NA | TRBV29-1 | TGCAGCGTTGGGACTAGCGAGGCGAATGAGCAGTTCTTC | CSVGTSEANEQFF
TRBJ2-7 | TRBD2 | many | TRBV7-8 | TGTGCCAGCAGCTTCGGTGAAGCGGGAGTCTCCCCCGAGCAGTACTTC | CASSFGEAGVSPEQYF